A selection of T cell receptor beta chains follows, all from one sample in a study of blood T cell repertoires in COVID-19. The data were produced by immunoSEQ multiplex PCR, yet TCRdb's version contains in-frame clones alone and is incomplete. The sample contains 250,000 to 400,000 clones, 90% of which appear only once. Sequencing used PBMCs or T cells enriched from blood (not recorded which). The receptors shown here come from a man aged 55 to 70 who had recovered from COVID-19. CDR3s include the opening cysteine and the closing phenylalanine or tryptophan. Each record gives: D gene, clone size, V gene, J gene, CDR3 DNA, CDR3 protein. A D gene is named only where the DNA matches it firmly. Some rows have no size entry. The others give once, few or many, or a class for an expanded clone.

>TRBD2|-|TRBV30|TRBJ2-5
TGTGCCTGGAGTTTTTTTGGTAGCGGGGGGGCCCAAGAGACCCAGTACTTC
CAWSFFGSGGAQETQYF
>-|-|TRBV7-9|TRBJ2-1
TGTGCCAGCAGCTGGGTCAGGGCAGGGGAGTTCTTC
CASSWVRAGEFF
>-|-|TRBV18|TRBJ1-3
TGTGCCAGCTCACCATCAGTCCTCCGGGCTGGAAACACCATATATTTT
CASSPSVLRAGNTIYF
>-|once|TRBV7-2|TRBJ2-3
TGTGCCAGCAGCCCTCGCCGGGTGGTGGATACGCAGTATTTT
CASSPRRVVDTQYF
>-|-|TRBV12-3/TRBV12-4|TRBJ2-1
TGTGCCAGCAGTTTGGGTGGGGCGGAGGAGCAGTTCTTC
CASSLGGAEEQFF
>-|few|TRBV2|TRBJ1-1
TGTGCCAGCAGTACCGGGTTCACTGAAGCTTTCTTT
CASSTGFTEAFF
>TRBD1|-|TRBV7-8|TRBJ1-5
TGTGCCAGCAGCGTGGACAGGGATCAGCCCCAGCATTTT
CASSVDRDQPQHF
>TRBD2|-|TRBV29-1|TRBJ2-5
TGCAGCGTTTCCAGCGGGGGTGAGACCCAGTACTTC
CSVSSGGETQYF
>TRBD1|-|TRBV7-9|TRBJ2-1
TGTGCCAGCAGCAACCACGCCGGGACAGGTAGAGCTACGTCCTACAATGAGCAGTTCTTC
CASSNHAGTGRATSYNEQFF
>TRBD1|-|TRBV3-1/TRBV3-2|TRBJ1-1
TGTGCCAGCAGCCTGGGACAGGGCTACTCTGAAGCTTTCTTT
CASSLGQGYSEAFF
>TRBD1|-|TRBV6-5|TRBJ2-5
TGTGCCAGCAGTTACTCGAGGGGGCGGGAAGAGACCCAGTACTTC
CASSYSRGREETQYF
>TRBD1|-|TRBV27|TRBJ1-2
TGTGCCAGCAGTGGCCGGGACAGGGGAAGTGGCTACACCTTC
CASSGRDRGSGYTF
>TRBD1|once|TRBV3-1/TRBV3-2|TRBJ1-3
TGTGCCAGCAGCTCAGGGGGCTTTGGAAACACCATATATTTT
CASSSGGFGNTIYF
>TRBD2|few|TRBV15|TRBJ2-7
TGTGCCACCAGCAGACCATCGGGACTAGCGGGGCCGAACTCCTACGAGCAGTACTTC
CATSRPSGLAGPNSYEQYF
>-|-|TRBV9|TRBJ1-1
TGTGCCAGCAGCATACGGTTGAACACTGAAGCTTTCTTT
CASSIRLNTEAFF
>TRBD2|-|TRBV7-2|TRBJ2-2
TGTGCCAGCAGCTTAGTTAGCGGGGGGCGATACACCGGGGAGCTGTTTTTT
CASSLVSGGRYTGELFF